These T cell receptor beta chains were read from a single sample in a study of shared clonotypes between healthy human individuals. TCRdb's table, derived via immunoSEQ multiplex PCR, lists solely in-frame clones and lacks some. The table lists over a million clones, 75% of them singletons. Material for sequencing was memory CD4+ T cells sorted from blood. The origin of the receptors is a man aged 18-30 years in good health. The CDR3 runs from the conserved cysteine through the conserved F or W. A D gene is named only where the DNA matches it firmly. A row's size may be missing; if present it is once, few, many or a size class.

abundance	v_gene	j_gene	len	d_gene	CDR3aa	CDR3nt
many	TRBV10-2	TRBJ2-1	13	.	CASRTHGEAEQFF	TGCGCCAGCAGAACTCACGGGGAGGCTGAGCAGTTCTTC
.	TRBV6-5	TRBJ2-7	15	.	CASSYSFTSSSEQYF	TGTGCCAGCAGTTACTCGTTTACTTCCTCAAGCGAGCAGTACTTC
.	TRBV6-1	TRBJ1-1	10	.	CASSEAAFLF	TGTGCCAGCAGTGAAGCGGCGTTCCTCTTT
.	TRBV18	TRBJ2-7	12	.	CASSPRELEQYF	TGTGCCAGCTCACCTAGGGAGCTCGAGCAGTACTTC
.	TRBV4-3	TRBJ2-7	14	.	CASSQESTRGEQYF	TGCGCCAGCAGCCAAGAAAGTACACGGGGAGAGCAGTACTTC
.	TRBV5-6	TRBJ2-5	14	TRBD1	CASSSRTGTGTQYF	TGTGCCAGCAGCTCGCGAACCGGGACAGGGACCCAGTACTTC
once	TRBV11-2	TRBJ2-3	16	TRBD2	CASSQTAGGGADTQYF	TGTGCCAGCAGCCAAACAGCGGGGGGAGGGGCAGATACGCAGTATTTT
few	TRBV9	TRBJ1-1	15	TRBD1	CASSVRDRGLTEAFF	TGTGCCAGCAGCGTAAGGGACAGGGGGCTCACTGAAGCTTTCTTT
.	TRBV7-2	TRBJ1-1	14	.	CASSLLAMNTEAFF	TGTGCCAGCAGCCTCCTAGCCATGAACACTGAAGCTTTCTTT
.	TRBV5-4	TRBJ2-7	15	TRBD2	CASRDSGSGGYEQYF	TGTGCCAGCAGGGATAGCGGGAGCGGGGGCTACGAGCAGTACTTC
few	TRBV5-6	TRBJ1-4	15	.	CASSEQGLGNEKLFF	TGTGCCAGCAGCGAGCAGGGATTAGGGAATGAAAAACTGTTTTTT
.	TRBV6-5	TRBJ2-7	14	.	CASSLSVTPYEQYF	TGTGCCAGCTCGCTCAGTGTGACTCCCTACGAGCAGTACTTC
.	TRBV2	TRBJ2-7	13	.	CASSLTATYEQYF	TGTGCCAGCTCCCTGACTGCAACCTACGAGCAGTACTTC
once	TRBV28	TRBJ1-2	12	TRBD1	CASSSQDRDYTF	TGTGCCAGCAGTTCCCAGGACAGGGACTACACCTTC
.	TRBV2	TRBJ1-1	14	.	CASSERLGDTEAFF	TGTGCCAGCAGTGAGAGGTTGGGGGACACTGAAGCTTTCTTT
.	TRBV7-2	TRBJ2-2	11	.	CASSLSRELFF	TGTGCCAGCAGCTTAAGCAGGGAGCTGTTTTTT
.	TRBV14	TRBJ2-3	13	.	CASSQVGGDTQYF	TGTGCCAGCAGCCAGGTCGGGGGCGATACGCAGTATTTT
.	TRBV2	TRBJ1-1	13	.	CASRGEVNTEAFF	TGTGCCAGCAGGGGGGAAGTGAACACTGAAGCTTTCTTT
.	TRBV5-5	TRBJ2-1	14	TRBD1	CASSFGDRGNEQFF	TGTGCCAGCAGCTTTGGAGACAGGGGTAATGAGCAGTTCTTC
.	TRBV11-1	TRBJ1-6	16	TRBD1	CASSLDTGQYNSPLHF	TGTGCCAGCAGCTTAGATACGGGACAGTATAATTCACCCCTCCACTTT
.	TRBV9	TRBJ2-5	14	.	CASSVAPRQETQYF	TGTGCCAGCAGCGTAGCTCCCAGACAAGAGACCCAGTACTTC
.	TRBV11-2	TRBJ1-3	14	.	CASSRGSSGNTIYF	TGTGCCAGCAGTCGTGGGTCCTCTGGAAACACCATATATTTT
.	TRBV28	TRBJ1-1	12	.	CASGRELTEAFF	TGTGCCAGCGGGAGGGAATTGACTGAAGCTTTCTTT
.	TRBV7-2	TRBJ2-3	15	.	CASSSNSGSTDTQYF	TGTGCCAGCAGCTCAAATAGCGGTAGCACAGATACGCAGTATTTT
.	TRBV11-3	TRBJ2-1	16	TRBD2	CASSLRTSGTFNEQFF	TGTGCCAGCAGCCTGAGGACTAGCGGGACCTTTAATGAGCAGTTCTTC
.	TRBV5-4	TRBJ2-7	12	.	CASSLRSYEQYF	TGTGCCAGCAGCTTAAGATCCTACGAGCAGTACTTC
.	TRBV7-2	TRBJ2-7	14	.	CASSLSLKSYEQYF	TGTGCCAGCAGCTTAAGTCTGAAGAGCTACGAGCAGTACTTC
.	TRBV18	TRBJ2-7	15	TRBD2	CASSYYAGESKEQYF	TGTGCCAGCTCGTACTACGCGGGGGAGAGTAAGGAGCAGTACTTC
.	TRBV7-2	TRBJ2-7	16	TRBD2	CASSSISAGGFYEQYF	TGTGCCAGCAGCTCTATAAGTGCGGGAGGGTTCTACGAGCAGTACTTC
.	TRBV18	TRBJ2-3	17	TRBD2	CASSPGLAGGTTDTQYF	TGTGCCAGCTCGCCGGGACTAGCGGGAGGGACGACAGATACGCAGTATTTT
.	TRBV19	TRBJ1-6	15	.	CASTVQSSYNSPLHF	TGTGCCAGTACCGTACAGAGCTCCTATAATTCACCCCTCCACTTT
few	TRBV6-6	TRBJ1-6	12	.	CASRGTGSPLHF	TGTGCCAGCAGGGGGACTGGTTCACCCCTCCACTTT
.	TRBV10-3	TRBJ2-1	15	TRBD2	CAIRKTSGENNEQFF	TGTGCCATCAGAAAGACTAGCGGGGAAAACAATGAGCAGTTCTTC
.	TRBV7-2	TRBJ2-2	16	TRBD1	CASSPLANRGTGELFF	TGTGCCAGCAGCCCCTTGGCTAACAGGGGCACCGGGGAGCTGTTTTTT
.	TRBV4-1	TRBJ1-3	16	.	CASSQDTQGSGNTIYF	TGCGCCAGCAGCCAAGATACGCAGGGCTCTGGAAACACCATATATTTT
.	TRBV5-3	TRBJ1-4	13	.	CARSLEPADQLFF	TGTGCCAGAAGCTTGGAACCAGCGGATCAACTGTTTTTT
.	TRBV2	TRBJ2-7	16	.	CASSDTGLGRGYEQYF	TGTGCCAGCAGTGATACAGGGCTTGGCAGGGGATACGAGCAGTACTTC
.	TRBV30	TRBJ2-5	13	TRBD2	CAWSGLAGVAQYF	TGTGCCTGGAGTGGACTAGCGGGAGTGGCCCAGTACTTC
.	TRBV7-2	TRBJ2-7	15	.	CASSSLGLGGLEQYF	TGTGCCAGCAGCTCCCTCGGACTAGGGGGACTCGAGCAGTACTTC
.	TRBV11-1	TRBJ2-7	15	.	CASSPSGGPRNEQYF	TGTGCCAGCAGCCCGAGTGGGGGGCCGAGGAACGAGCAGTACTTC
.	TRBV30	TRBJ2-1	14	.	CAWSSTPRGNEQFF	TGTGCCTGGAGTTCCACTCCCAGGGGCAATGAGCAGTTCTTC
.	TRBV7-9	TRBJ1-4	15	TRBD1	CASSNDRGPNEKLFF	TGTGCCAGCAGTAATGACAGGGGGCCTAATGAAAAACTGTTTTTT